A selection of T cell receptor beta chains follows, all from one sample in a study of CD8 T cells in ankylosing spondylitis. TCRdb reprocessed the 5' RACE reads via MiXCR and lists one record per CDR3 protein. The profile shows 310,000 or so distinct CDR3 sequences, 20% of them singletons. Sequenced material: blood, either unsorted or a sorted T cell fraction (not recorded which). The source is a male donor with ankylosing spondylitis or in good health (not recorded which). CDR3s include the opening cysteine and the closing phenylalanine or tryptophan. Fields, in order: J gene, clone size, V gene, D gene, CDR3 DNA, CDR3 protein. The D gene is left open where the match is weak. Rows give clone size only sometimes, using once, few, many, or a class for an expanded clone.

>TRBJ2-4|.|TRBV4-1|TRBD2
TGCGCCAGCAGCCAACTAGCGGGGGACAAAGCCAAAACCATTCAGTACTTC
CASSQLAGDKAKTIQYF
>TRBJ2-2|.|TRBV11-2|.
TGTGCCAGCAGCTTAGATTCCCCAGGGTCGGGCACCGGGGAGCTGTTTTTT
CASSLDSPGSGTGELFF
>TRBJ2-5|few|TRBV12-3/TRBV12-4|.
TGTGCCAGCAGTTTAGCGTCGACAAGACAAGAGACCCAGTACTTC
CASSLASTRQETQYF
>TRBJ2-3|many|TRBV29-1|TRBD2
TGCAGCGTCTTAGCGGGGATCCACGCTAGCACAGATACGCAGTATTTT
CSVLAGIHASTDTQYF
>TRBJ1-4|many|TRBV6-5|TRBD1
TGTGCCAGCAGTTACGAGGGGACAGGGTCTCATGAAAAACTGTTTTTT
CASSYEGTGSHEKLFF
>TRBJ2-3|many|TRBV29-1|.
TGCAGCGTTGGAGGAGGGGAAGCAGATACGCAGTATTTT
CSVGGGEADTQYF
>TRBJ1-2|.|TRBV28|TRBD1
TGTGCCAGCAGGCTGACCGGGACAGGGGGCAATGGCTACACCTTC
CASRLTGTGGNGYTF
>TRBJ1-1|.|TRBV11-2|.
TGTGCCAGCAGGAAATTGACAGGAGGGAACACTGAAGCTTTCTTT
CASRKLTGGNTEAFF
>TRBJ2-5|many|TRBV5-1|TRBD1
TGCGCCAGCAGCTTCCCCATACAGGGGGCGGGTGAGACCCAGTACTTC
CASSFPIQGAGETQYF
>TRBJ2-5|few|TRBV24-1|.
TGTGCCACCAGTGATCCGACAGGCCAAGAGACCCAGTACTTC
CATSDPTGQETQYF
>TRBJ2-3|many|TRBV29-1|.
TGCAGCGTGACAAGCCGGTGGGGAACTAGCACAGATACGCAGTATTTT
CSVTSRWGTSTDTQYF
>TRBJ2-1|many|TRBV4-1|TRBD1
TGCGCCAGCAGCCAATCACAGGGGAATGAGCAGTTCTTC
CASSQSQGNEQFF
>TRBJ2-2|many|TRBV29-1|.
TGCAGCGTTGAACGGGGTACCAACACCGGGGAGCTGTTTTTT
CSVERGTNTGELFF
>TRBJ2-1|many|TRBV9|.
TGTGCCAGCAGCGTCGAGACAAGCAGCTACAATGAGCAGTTCTTC
CASSVETSSYNEQFF
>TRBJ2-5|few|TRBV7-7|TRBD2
TGTGCCAGCAGCCCGACCGGACTAGCGAGTGGAGAGACCCAGTACTTC
CASSPTGLASGETQYF
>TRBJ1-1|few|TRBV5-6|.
TGTGCCAGCAGGGACTTACTGGACACTGAAGCTTTCTTT
CASRDLLDTEAFF
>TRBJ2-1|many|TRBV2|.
TGTGCCAGCAGTGACCAGGGGCTCAATATGTACAATGAGCAGTTCTTC
CASSDQGLNMYNEQFF
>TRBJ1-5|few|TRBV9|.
TGTGCCAGCAGCGTAGAAGGCCAAAGCAATCAGCCCCAGCATTTT
CASSVEGQSNQPQHF
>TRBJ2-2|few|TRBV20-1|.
TGCAGTGCTAGAGATCCGGGACAATCGAACACCGGGGAGCTGTTTTTT
CSARDPGQSNTGELFF
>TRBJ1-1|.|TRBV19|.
TGTGCCACCACGACGGCGAACACTGAAGCTTTCTTT
CATTTANTEAFF
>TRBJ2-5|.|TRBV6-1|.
TGTGCCAGCAGGGTGACATCGGGAGAGACCCAGTACTTC
CASRVTSGETQYF
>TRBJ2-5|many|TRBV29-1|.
TGCAGCGACATCGGTGGGGGGGAGACCCAGTACTTC
CSDIGGGETQYF
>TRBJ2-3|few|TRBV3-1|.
TGTGCCAGCAGCCAATGGGCAGAAGATACGCAGTATTTT
CASSQWAEDTQYF
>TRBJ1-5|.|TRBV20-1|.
TGCAGTGCTAGAGATCGGGGTTTTAGCAATCAGCCCCAGCATTTT
CSARDRGFSNQPQHF
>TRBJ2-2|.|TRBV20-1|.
TGCAGTGCTCCCCGGGCAGGGGTGGTCACCGGGGAGCTGTTTTTT
CSAPRAGVVTGELFF
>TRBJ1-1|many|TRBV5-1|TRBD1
TGCGCCAGCAGCTTGGGACAGGGCGGCGGGAACACTGAAGCTTTCTTT
CASSLGQGGGNTEAFF
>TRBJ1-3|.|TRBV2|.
TGTGCCAGCAGACCTTTCAAGACCTCTGGAAACACCATATATTTT
CASRPFKTSGNTIYF
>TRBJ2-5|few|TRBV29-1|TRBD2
TGCAGCGTTGAAGATCTACAACTAGCGGGAGGTTATCAAGAGACCCAGTACTTC
CSVEDLQLAGGYQETQYF
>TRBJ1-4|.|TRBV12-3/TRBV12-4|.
TGTGCCAGCAGCCCAGGGCAGGGTACGAATGAAAAACTGTTTTTT
CASSPGQGTNEKLFF
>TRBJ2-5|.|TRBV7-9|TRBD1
TGTGCCAGCAGCTTAGCGACAGGGAGATGGGAGACCCAGTACTTC
CASSLATGRWETQYF
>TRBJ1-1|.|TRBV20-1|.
TGCAGTGCTAGAGGACGGGGGGGGACTTACACTGAAGCTTTCTTT
CSARGRGGTYTEAFF
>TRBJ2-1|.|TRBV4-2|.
TGTGCCAGCAGCAGGGAGAGAGGGTCCTACAATGAGCAGTTCTTC
CASSRERGSYNEQFF
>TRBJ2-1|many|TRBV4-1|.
TGCGCCAGTATGGGACCCCACGGGAATGAGCAGTTCTTC
CASMGPHGNEQFF
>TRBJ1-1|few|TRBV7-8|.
TGTGCCAGCAGCTTACCCATTAGAGGGGAAATGGGTGAAGCTTTCTTT
CASSLPIRGEMGEAFF
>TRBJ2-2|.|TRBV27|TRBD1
TGTGCCAGCAGTTTATCAGGGGACAGCACCGGGGAGCTGTTTTTT
CASSLSGDSTGELFF
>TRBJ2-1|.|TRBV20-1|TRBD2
TGCAGTGCCGGGAGGCCGGGAATTAACAATGAGCAGTTCTTC
CSAGRPGINNEQFF
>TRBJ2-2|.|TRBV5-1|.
TGCGCCAGCAGCCCCGGGTACACCGGGGAGCTGTTTTTT
CASSPGYTGELFF
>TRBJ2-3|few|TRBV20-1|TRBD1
TGCAGTGCCGGGGACAGGGGGCGCGGGACAGATACGCAGTATTTT
CSAGDRGRGTDTQYF
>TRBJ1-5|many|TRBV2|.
TGTGCCAGCAGTGGGCAGGGAGGGAATCAGCCCCAGCATTTT
CASSGQGGNQPQHF
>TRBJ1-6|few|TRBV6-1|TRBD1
TGTGCCAGCAGTCGACAGGGGGCTGGGTCACCCCTCCACTTT
CASSRQGAGSPLHF
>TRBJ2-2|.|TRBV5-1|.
TGCGCCAGCAGCACCCGGGACGCTGCTTTGGACGGGGAGCTGTTTTTT
CASSTRDAALDGELFF
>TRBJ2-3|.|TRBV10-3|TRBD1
TGTGCCATCACCCAGGGGGCAGATACGCAGTATTTT
CAITQGADTQYF
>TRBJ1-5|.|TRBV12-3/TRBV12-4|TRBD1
TGTGCCAGCAGTTTGGCGACAGGGGTTGGACAGCCCCAGCATTTT
CASSLATGVGQPQHF
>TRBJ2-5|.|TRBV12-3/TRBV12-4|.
TGTGCCAGCAGTTTGAGCTACCCCCTGGGGGAGACCCAGTACTTC
CASSLSYPLGETQYF
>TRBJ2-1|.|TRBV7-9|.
TGTGCCAGCAGCCCCCGGGACCCGATTTTGAACAATGAGCAGTTCTTC
CASSPRDPILNNEQFF
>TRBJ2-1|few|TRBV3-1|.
TGTGCCAGCAGCCAAGATCAGGTTGGGTACAATGAGCAGTTCTTC
CASSQDQVGYNEQFF
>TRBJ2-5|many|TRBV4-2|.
TGTGCCAGCAGCCCTCCCCGGGACCCAGCGGAGACCCAGTACTTC
CASSPPRDPAETQYF
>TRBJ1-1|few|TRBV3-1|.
TGTGCCACCCGAAACGGGCCCACTGAAGCTTTCTTT
CATRNGPTEAFF
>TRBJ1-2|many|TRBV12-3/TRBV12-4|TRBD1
TGTGCCAGCAGAACGACAGGGGGACGCTATGGCTACACCTTC
CASRTTGGRYGYTF
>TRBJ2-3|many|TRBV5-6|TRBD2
TGTGCCAGCAGCTTGGAGGCGACTAGCGGAGGTACGCAGTATTTT
CASSLEATSGGTQYF
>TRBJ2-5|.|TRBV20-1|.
TGCAGTGCTAGAGCAGCCGACAGCGCCCAAGAGACCCAGTACTTC
CSARAADSAQETQYF
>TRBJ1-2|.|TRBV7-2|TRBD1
TGTGCCAGCAGCTCCATATTTACAGGGGGTGGCGGCTACACCTTC
CASSSIFTGGGGYTF
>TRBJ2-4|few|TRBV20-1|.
TGCAGTGCGATTCGCGGAAAAAACATTCAGTACTTC
CSAIRGKNIQYF
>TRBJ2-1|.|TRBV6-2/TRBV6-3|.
TGTGCCAGCAGTTACTCGAGCGGCCCCTACAATGAGCAGTTCTTC
CASSYSSGPYNEQFF